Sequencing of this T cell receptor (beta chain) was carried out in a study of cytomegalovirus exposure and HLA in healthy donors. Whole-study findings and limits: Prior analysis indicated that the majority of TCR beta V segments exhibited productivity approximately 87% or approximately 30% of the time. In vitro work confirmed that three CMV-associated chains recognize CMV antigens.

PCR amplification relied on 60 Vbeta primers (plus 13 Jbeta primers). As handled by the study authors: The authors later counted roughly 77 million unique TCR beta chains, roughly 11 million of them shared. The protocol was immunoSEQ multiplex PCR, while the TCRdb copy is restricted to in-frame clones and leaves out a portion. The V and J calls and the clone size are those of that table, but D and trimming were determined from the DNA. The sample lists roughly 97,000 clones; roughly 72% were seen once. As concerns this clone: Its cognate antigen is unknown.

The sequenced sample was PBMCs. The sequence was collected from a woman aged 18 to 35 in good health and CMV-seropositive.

CDR3 bases: TGTGCCAGCAGCTTAGGGGCGGCAGCTAGTTACAATGAGCAGTTCTTC. It yields the protein CASSLGAAASYNEQFF. This chain connects TRBV13 to TRBJ2-1; D unresolved. Trimming took 0 bases from V and 4 from J, leaving 13 bases between them. CDR1 PRHDT and CDR2 FYEKMQ come from the germline V gene (reference sequence). There are 16 residues in the CDR3.